One sample yielded the 32 T cell receptor beta chains listed below, sequenced in a study of stem cell transplantation in POMP-related autoinflammatory disease. Points from the study as a whole: Unique TRB V-J gene pairings were limited in number in patients with PRAID. PRAID patients trended toward lower TRB diversity and higher clonality in all analyzed T-cell subsets.

No antigen has been assigned to these receptors. TCRdb keeps only in-frame clones here, not all; method: immunoSEQ multiplex PCR. The repertoire holds about 8,900 clones, with more than 85% as singletons. The sample consisted of CD8+ T cells from PBMCs, taken before stem cell transplantation. The receptors derive from a human donor with POMP-related autoinflammation and immune dysregulation (PRAID).

The rearrangement joins TRBV27 to TRBJ1-5, with D perhaps TRBD1 (5 bases). With 6 bases removed from V and 6 bases from J, the gap between germline ends came to 9 bases. This CDR3 is built from 12 residues. CDR1 is MNHEY and CDR2 is SMNVEV in the germline V gene (reference sequence). The CDR3 DNA sequence: TGTGCCAGCAGCCAGCAGGGTCAGCCCCAGCATTTT. Protein sequence: CASSQQGQPQHF.

The rearrangement joins TRBV2 to TRBJ1-4, with D maybe TRBD1 (6 bases). The CDR3 contains 15 residues. Germline V CDR1 and CDR2: SNHLY, FYNNEI. Trimming removed 6 bases from V and 5 bases from J, with 16 bases in between. As DNA, the CDR3 is TGTGCCAGCAGAGATGGACAGCTCCCGAATGAAAAACTGTTTTTT. Its protein product is CASRDGQLPNEKLFF.

This clone came up once. The rearrangement uses TRBV14 and TRBJ2-7, with D hard to call. V was cut by 4 bases and J by 5 bases, with 21 bases left in between. There are 16 residues in the CDR3. Germline-derived CDR1 and CDR2 are SGHDN and FVKESK. The CDR3 reads CASSPTFKSLGDEQYF. The CDR3 DNA is TGTGCCAGCAGCCCCACCTTTAAGTCCCTTGGAGACGAGCAGTACTTC.

The chain combines TRBV19 with TRBJ2-3; D call uncertain. The CDR3 has 11 amino acids. The V and J ends lost 8 bases and 4 bases respectively, with 7 bases between them. Germline V CDR1 and CDR2: LNHDA, SQIVND (reference sequence). In nucleotides, the CDR3 is TGTGCCAGTGCTGACCCAGATACGCAGTATTTT. As protein: CASADPDTQYF.

The chain employs TRBV28 and TRBJ2-7, with D perhaps assigned TRBD1 or TRBD2 (6 bases each). The germline V gene has CDR1 MDHEN and CDR2 SYDVKM. This CDR3 has 15 residues. V was cut by 2 bases and J by 0 bases, with 11 bases left in between. CDR3 protein: CASSLRGALSYEQYF. Here the CDR3 DNA reads TGTGCCAGCAGTTTAAGGGGGGCCCTCTCCTACGAGCAGTACTTC. Full variable domain (remainder filled in from reference TRBV28 and TRBJ2-7): DVKVTQSSRYLVKRTGEKVFLECVQDMDHENMFWYRQDPGLGLRLIYFSYDVKMKEKGDIPEGYSVSREKKERFSLILESASTNQTSMYLCASSLRGALSYEQYFGPGTRLTVT.

The J gene is TRBJ2-7, the V gene TRBV7-6, with 9 bases that match TRBD2. This CDR3 comprises 16 residues. J lost 6 bases, V lost 2 bases, and 11 bases had no gene match. Per the germline V gene, CDR1 is SGHVS and CDR2 is FNYEAQ. The CDR3 region has the DNA TGTGCCAGCAGCTTAACGAGCGGGAGGTCCTGGGGCGAGCAGTACTTC. As protein: CASSLTSGRSWGEQYF. Together with reference TRBV7-6 and TRBJ2-7, the CDR3 gives the full variable domain: GAGVSQSPRYKVTKRGQDVALRCDPISGHVSLYWYRQALGQGPEFLTYFNYEAQQDKSGLPNDRFSAERPEGSISTLTIQRTEQRDSAMYRCASSLTSGRSWGEQYFGPGTRLTVT.

This chain joins TRBV7-6 and TRBJ2-7; 7 nucleotides align to TRBD1. Germline V gene lookup returns CDR1 SGHVS and CDR2 FNYEAQ. With 5 bases clipped from V and 0 bases from J, the junction kept 7 bases outside the gene matches. There are 15 residues in the CDR3. The chain's CDR3 is CASSSVQGTSYEQYF. CDR3 DNA sequence: TGTGCCAGCAGCAGCGTACAGGGGACCTCCTACGAGCAGTACTTC.

The V call is TRBV19, the J call TRBJ2-1, with D tentatively TRBD1 (6 bases). The CDR3 is made up of 14 amino acids. Trimming took 3 bases from V and 6 from J, leaving 12 bases between them. The V gene's germline CDR1 is LNHDA and CDR2 SQIVND (reference sequence). The CDR3 spells CASSISGAINEQFF. The CDR3 nucleotides are TGTGCCAGTAGTATCTCAGGGGCTATCAATGAGCAGTTCTTC. Complete variable domain (other parts from reference TRBV19 and TRBJ2-1): DGGITQSPKYLFRKEGQNVTLSCEQNLNHDAMYWYRQDPGQGLRLIYYSQIVNDFQKGDIAEGYSVSREKKESFPLTVTSAQKNPTAFYLCASSISGAINEQFFGPGTRLTVL.

V gene TRBV2 combines with J gene TRBJ1-2; 7 bases line up with TRBD1. With V trimmed by 8 bases and J by 1 base, 10 bases remained unmatched. Germline loops: CDR1 SNHLY, CDR2 FYNNEI. The CDR3 has 15 residues. DNA for the CDR3: TGTGCCAGCCCGCTCGGGCAGGGGGTTAACTATGGCTACACCTTC. This sequence encodes CASPLGQGVNYGYTF. Looking up the rest from reference TRBV2 and TRBJ1-2 gives the full variable domain: EPEVTQTPSHQVTQMGQEVILRCVPISNHLYFYWYRQILGQKVEFLVSFYNNEISEKSEIFDDQFSVERPDGSNFTLKIRSTKLEDSAMYFCASPLGQGVNYGYTFGSGTRLTVV.

The chain combines TRBV28 with TRBJ2-2; a possible D gene is TRBD1 (6 bases). Trimming removed 6 bases at V and 6 bases at J, with 17 bases between. The CDR3 sequence is 15 residues long. Germline CDR1 reads MDHEN; CDR2 reads SYDVKM. In nucleotides, the CDR3 is TGTGCCAGCAGCCGCGTGCTCTACAGGGCCGGGGAGCTGTTTTTT. Translation: CASSRVLYRAGELFF.

This chain joins TRBV7-9 and TRBJ2-7, with TRBD1 identical over 7 bases. There are 15 residues in the CDR3. CDR1 SEHNR and CDR2 FQNEAQ come from the germline V gene (reference sequence). Trimming cost V 5 bases and J 3 bases; bases outside gene matches: 10. The CDR3 DNA reads TGTGCCAGCAGCCCGCGACAGGGAATTGGCTACGAGCAGTACTTC. This gives the protein CASSPRQGIGYEQYF.

The chain links TRBV13 to TRBJ1-1; D uncertain. There are 15 residues in the CDR3. Trimming cost V 5 bases and J 0 bases, with 13 bases left between them. In germline, CDR1 is PRHDT, CDR2 FYEKMQ (reference sequence). Here the CDR3 DNA reads TGTGCCAGCAGCCCCGGACGGCAAATGAACACTGAAGCTTTCTTT. Protein: CASSPGRQMNTEAFF. The entire variable domain, with the rest obtained from reference TRBV13 and TRBJ1-1, is as follows: AAGVIQSPRHLIKEKRETATLKCYPIPRHDTVYWYQQGPGQDPQFLISFYEKMQSDKGSIPDRFSAQQFSDYHSELNMSSLELGDSALYFCASSPGRQMNTEAFFGQGTRLTVV.

The J gene is TRBJ1-5, the V gene TRBV9, with D unclear. This CDR3 is 15 amino acids long. V lost 4 bases and J lost 1, with 12 bases in between. The germline V gene has CDR1 SGDLS and CDR2 YYNGEE. The chain's CDR3 is CASSPGPGSNQPQHF. In DNA form, the CDR3 reads TGTGCCAGCAGCCCCGGCCCTGGCAGCAATCAGCCCCAGCATTTT.

This clone was recorded only once. The genes are TRBV5-4 and TRBJ2-7; 7 nucleotides match TRBD1. The CDR3 has 14 residues. V trimming: 5 bases; J trimming: 2 bases; junction bases outside the gene matches: 7. Germline V gene sequence: CDR1 SGHNT, CDR2 YYREEE (reference sequence). The CDR3 spells CASSKDRRPYEQYF. DNA of the CDR3: TGTGCCAGCAGTAAGGACAGGAGACCCTACGAGCAGTACTTC.

The chain uses TRBV7-9 and TRBJ1-6; 9 bases line up with TRBD1. The V and J ends lost 3 bases and 7 bases, in that order; junction bases with no gene match: 10. Germline V gene data show CDR1 as SEHNR and CDR2 as FQNEAQ (reference sequence). The CDR3 length is 17 residues. The CDR3 DNA sequence: TGTGCCAGCAGCTTTTATGACAGGGGGGGACTCAATTCACCCCTCCACTTT. This codes for CASSFYDRGGLNSPLHF.

The chain is built from TRBV11-1 and TRBJ2-7, with 8 bases matching TRBD1. Trimming took 3 bases from V and 3 from J; bases not matched to a gene: 4. The CDR3 covers 14 residues. Germline CDR1 is SGHAT and CDR2 is FQDESV (reference sequence). CDR3 in amino acids: CASSFSGTGYEQYF. The CDR3 DNA is TGTGCCAGCAGCTTTTCGGGGACAGGCTACGAGCAGTACTTC. The full variable domain, its missing parts supplied by reference TRBV11-1 and TRBJ2-7, is EAEVAQSPRYKITEKSQAVAFWCDPISGHATLYWYRQILGQGPELLVQFQDESVVDDSQLPKDRFSAERLKGVDSTLKIQPAELGDSAMYLCASSFSGTGYEQYFGPGTRLTVT.

CDR3 sequence reads: CASSYGYGGGQPQHF. The DNA of the CDR3 is TGTGCCAGCAGTTACGGATACGGGGGCGGGCAGCCCCAGCATTTT. This sequence joins TRBV6-6 and TRBJ1-5, with D perhaps TRBD1 (6 bases). Trimming left V 2 bases short and J 7 bases short, with 15 bases between. Germline V lookup: CDR1 MNHNY, CDR2 SVGAGI (reference sequence). This CDR3 has 15 amino acids.

The table lists this clone with a count of one. The gene calls are TRBV5-6 and TRBJ2-7; either TRBD1 or TRBD2 may supply D (5 bases each). CDR3 length equals 13 residues. Germline assignment: CDR1 SGHDT and CDR2 YYEEEE. V lost 0 bases and J 6 bases, leaving 10 bases between the germline ends. The chain's CDR3 is CASSLEAGSEQYF. The CDR3 coding sequence is TGTGCCAGCAGCTTGGAGGCAGGGAGCGAGCAGTACTTC.

The chain is built from TRBV19 and TRBJ1-5; the D gene is possibly TRBD1 (6 bases). The CDR3 spans 10 residues. Germline lookup yields CDR1 LNHDA and CDR2 SQIVND (reference sequence). V lost 10 bases and J 14 bases, leaving 15 bases between the germline ends. The CDR3 bases are TGTGCCACCCCTAGGGGGGGCAAGCATTTT. It specifies CATPRGGKHF.

The chain couples TRBV9 to TRBJ1-6; D is perhaps TRBD1 (6 bases). The ends were cut back, 2 bases at V and 7 bases at J, with 10 bases in the middle. Germline V gives CDR1 SGDLS, CDR2 YYNGEE. This CDR3 spans 14 amino acids. The CDR3 region is CASSVPTGNSPLHF. As DNA, the CDR3 is TGTGCCAGCAGCGTTCCAACAGGGAATTCACCCCTCCACTTT.

The chain recombines TRBV6-1 with TRBJ2-3; D might be TRBD1 (5 bases). The CDR3 has 16 residues. From germline, CDR1 is MNHNS and CDR2 SASEGT. The V and J ends lost 2 bases and 6 bases respectively, with 18 bases between them. DNA for the CDR3: TGTGCCAGCAGTGAAATCTGGGGCGCTAAGAGGGATACGCAGTATTTT. Its protein is CASSEIWGAKRDTQYF.

V is TRBV5-6 and J is TRBJ2-4, with TRBD1 matching over 9 bases. V trimming: 5 bases; J trimming: 6 bases; junction bases outside the gene matches: 6. The CDR3 has 14 amino acids. Germline V CDR1 and CDR2: SGHDT, YYEEEE. CDR3 region: CASSWGTGRNIQYF. The CDR3 DNA is TGTGCCAGCAGTTGGGGGACAGGGAGAAACATTCAGTACTTC.

This clone has a single count. The genes are TRBV7-9 and TRBJ2-7; D is ambiguous. Germline V CDR1 and CDR2: SEHNR, FQNEAQ (reference sequence). Trimming removed 3 bases at V and 3 bases at J, with 0 bases between. The CDR3 has 10 residues. The chain's CDR3 is CASSFYEQYF. The CDR3 DNA reads as TGTGCCAGCAGCTTCTACGAGCAGTACTTC.

In DNA form, the CDR3 reads TGTGCCAGCAGAGCGACAGGGGGAAAAACTGAAGCTTTCTTT. Translation gives CASRATGGKTEAFF. The V call is TRBV6-5, the J call TRBJ1-1; the match to TRBD1 covers 9 bases. The CDR3 has 14 residues. V lost 6 bases to trimming and J lost 5 bases; unmatched junction nucleotides: 7. In germline, CDR1 is MNHEY, CDR2 SVGAGI.

V usage is TRBV15 and J usage is TRBJ1-1; perhaps TRBD1 as D (5 bases). Trimming pared 1 base from V and 6 bases from J, leaving 12 bases between. CDR3 length equals 14 residues. The germline CDR1 and CDR2 sequences are LNHNV and YYDKDF (reference sequence). The CDR3 coding sequence is TGTGCCACCAGCAGAGCCAGGGTTATCTCTGAAGCTTTCTTT. It specifies CATSRARVISEAFF.

The chain recombines TRBV6-5 with TRBJ1-6; no reliable D call. Deletions cut 0 bases from V and 5 bases from J, with 8 bases between. The CDR3 is 15 amino acids. Germline lookup yields CDR1 MNHEY and CDR2 SVGAGI. The CDR3 loop is CASSYSQPDNSPLHF. The CDR3 DNA follows: TGTGCCAGCAGTTACTCCCAACCAGATAATTCACCCCTCCACTTT.

V is TRBV18 and J is TRBJ2-2, with no clear D. The CDR3 length is 15 residues. The V gene lost 4 bases and the J gene lost 5 bases, with 14 bases spanning the gap. CDR1 is KGHSH and CDR2 is LQKENI in the germline V gene. CDR3 bases: TGTGCCAGCTCACACGAAGGGCCAAGGACCGGGGAGCTGTTTTTT. Translated: CASSHEGPRTGELFF.

This clone was counted only a few times. The chain joins TRBV7-3 to TRBJ2-6; 9 bases fit TRBD2. Germline-derived CDR1 and CDR2 are SGHTA and FQGTGA. V lost 0 bases and J lost 3; bases outside the gene matches: 3. This CDR3 is 17 amino acids long. CDR3 loop: CASSLTSGGFGANVLTF. The CDR3 DNA sequence: TGTGCCAGCAGCTTAACTAGCGGGGGTTTTGGGGCCAACGTCCTGACTTTC.

This chain links TRBV5-6 with TRBJ2-1; TRBD1 matches at 7 bases. J was trimmed by 2 bases and V by 4 bases; bases with no gene match: 3. Germline loops: CDR1 SGHDT, CDR2 YYEEEE. CDR3 size: 14 residues. CDR3 DNA sequence: TGTGCCAGCAGCCCGGGGACAGCCTACAATGAGCAGTTCTTC. Protein: CASSPGTAYNEQFF. Full variable domain (outside the CDR3, taken from reference TRBV5-6 and TRBJ2-1): DAGVTQSPTHLIKTRGQQVTLRCSPKSGHDTVSWYQQALGQGPQFIFQYYEEEERQRGNFPDRFSGHQFPNYSSELNVNALLLGDSALYLCASSPGTAYNEQFFGPGTRLTVL.

This rearrangement joins TRBV9 to TRBJ2-7, with a possible D match to TRBD2 (6 bases). The germline V gene encodes CDR1 SGDLS and CDR2 YYNGEE. The CDR3 consists of 14 residues. V was clipped by 3 bases and J by 0 bases, with 10 bases between them. The CDR3 sequence is CASSAAGSSYEQYF. The CDR3 DNA reads TGTGCCAGCAGCGCCGCCGGGAGCTCCTACGAGCAGTACTTC.

Worth noting for this clone: The identical CDR3 is also encoded by other nucleotide sequences in the sample. The CDR3 nucleotides are TGTGCCAGCAGCTTAGGCAATGAGCAGTTCTTC. Its protein is CASSLGNEQFF. The gene calls are TRBV7-9 and TRBJ2-1; D is ambiguous. The ends were cut back, 1 base at V and 6 bases at J, with 1 base in the middle. The germline V gene has CDR1 SEHNR and CDR2 FQNEAQ (reference sequence). This CDR3 spans 11 amino acids.

The chain is built from TRBV21-1 and TRBJ1-4. TRBV21-1 is given as a pseudogene. The CDR3 extends over 11 amino acids. The CDR3 is CASTGFVKLFF. As DNA, the CDR3 is TGTGCCAGCACGGGCTTCGTAAAACTGTTTTTT.